The 20 T cell receptor beta chains presented below share a single source sample, sequenced in a study of blood T cell repertoires in COVID-19. Here immunoSEQ multiplex PCR was the method, and the copy in TCRdb shows in-frame clones only, minus some. This table holds 45,000 to 50,000 clones, about 85% found once. Sequencing was done on a sample of peripheral blood. These receptors were collected from an older woman with acute or convalescent COVID-19.

V gene TRBV9 combines with J gene TRBJ2-2; TRBD2 matches 8 bases. CDR1 and CDR2 (germline): SGDLS, YYNGEE. This CDR3 is 16 amino acids long. J lost 0 bases, V lost 0 bases, and 1 base had no gene match. The CDR3, as DNA: TGTGCCAGCAGCGTAGGCGGGGGGACGAACACCGGGGAGCTGTTTTTT. As protein: CASSVGGGTNTGELFF.

The rearrangement links TRBV6-5 to TRBJ2-7; D perhaps matches TRBD1 (5 bases). Germline CDR1 reads MNHEY; CDR2 reads SVGAGI. CDR3 length: 13 amino acids. V lost 2 bases and J 6 bases, leaving 11 bases between the germline ends. CDR3 in amino acids: CASSYGAVGEQYF. As DNA, the CDR3 is TGTGCCAGCAGTTACGGGGCAGTAGGCGAGCAGTACTTC.

The V gene is TRBV4-2, the J gene TRBJ2-7; tentatively, D is TRBD1 (6 bases). Trimming stripped 4 bases from V and 6 bases from J, with 13 bases between. The CDR3 length is 13 residues. CDR1 and CDR2 from the germline V gene are LGHNA and YNFKEQ. The CDR3 DNA reads as TGTGCCAGCAGCCGGGACCCGACAGGCGAGCAGTACTTC. It specifies CASSRDPTGEQYF.

V and J are TRBV5-1 and TRBJ1-5; perhaps TRBD1 as D (5 bases). The CDR3 is 14 amino acids. V lost 2 bases, J lost 2 bases, and 8 bases lay in between. Germline loops: CDR1 SGHRS, CDR2 YFSETQ. CDR3: CASSFQGGNQPQHF. CDR3 nucleotides: TGCGCCAGCAGCTTCCAGGGTGGCAATCAGCCCCAGCATTTT.

The rearrangement joins TRBV19 to TRBJ2-5; 10 nucleotides align to TRBD2. CDR3 length: 16 amino acids. Germline values: CDR1 LNHDA, CDR2 SQIVND (reference sequence). V dropped 5 bases and J dropped 2; count of bases not matched to a gene: 8. CDR3 region: CASSSRAGGPQETQYF. The CDR3 DNA follows: TGTGCCAGTAGTTCCCGAGCGGGAGGGCCGCAAGAGACCCAGTACTTC.

The gene calls are TRBV5-1 and TRBJ2-1; 14 bases line up with TRBD2. Unmatched junction bases numbered 7, after V lost 6 bases and J lost 8 bases. CDR1 SGHRS and CDR2 YFSETQ come from the germline V gene. There are 15 residues in the CDR3. CDR3 bases: TGCGCCAGCACCACGGGACTAGCGGGAGACGATGAGCAGTTCTTC. This translates into CASTTGLAGDDEQFF.

V and J are TRBV11-2 and TRBJ1-1; 12 bases agree with TRBD1. CDR3 length equals 17 residues. Germline CDR1 is SGHAT and CDR2 is FQNNGV. After removal of 1 base from V and 1 base from J, the junction contained 4 bases not matched to a gene. CDR3 bases: TGTGCCAGCAGCTTAGCCGGGACAGGGGGCGCGAACACTGAAGCTTTCTTT. Translated: CASSLAGTGGANTEAFF.

This clone was recorded once. The CDR3 sequence is CASSSTGPGEYGYTF. The CDR3 nucleotides are TGTGCCAGCAGCTCCACGGGACCGGGGGAGTATGGCTACACCTTC. This chain connects TRBV7-9 to TRBJ1-2; TRBD1 might be the D (5 bases). Germline loops: CDR1 SEHNR, CDR2 FQNEAQ (reference sequence). V lost 4 bases and J lost 5, with 17 bases in between. This CDR3 spans 15 amino acids. Supplemented by reference TRBV7-9 and TRBJ1-2, the full variable domain reads DTGVSQNPRHKITKRGQNVTFRCDPISEHNRLYWYRQTLGQGPEFLTYFQNEAQLEKSRLLSDRFSAERPKGSFSTLEIQRTEQGDSAMYLCASSSTGPGEYGYTFGSGTRLTVV.

The V call is TRBV7-8, the J call TRBJ1-1; D is uncertain. Germline lookup yields CDR1 SGHVS and CDR2 FQNEAQ. CDR3 length equals 14 residues. Trimming took 5 bases from V and 1 from J, leaving 11 bases between them. The CDR3: CASSPVVSNTEAFF. As DNA, the CDR3 is TGTGCCAGCAGCCCCGTTGTTTCGAACACTGAAGCTTTCTTT. Supplemented by reference TRBV7-8 and TRBJ1-1, the full variable domain reads GAGVSQSPRYKVAKRGQDVALRCDPISGHVSLFWYQQALGQGPEFLTYFQNEAQLDKSGLPSDRFFAERPEGSVSTLKIQRTQQEDSAVYLCASSPVVSNTEAFFGQGTRLTVV.

This clone was detected a few times. This rearrangement joins TRBV19 to TRBJ1-5; D may be TRBD1 (5 bases). Trimming removed 8 bases at V and 2 bases at J, with 16 bases between. Germline CDR1 reads LNHDA; CDR2 reads SQIVND (reference sequence). There are 15 residues in the CDR3. CDR3 in amino acids: CASAGGLRGNQPQHF. CDR3 sequence (DNA): TGTGCCAGTGCCGGGGGACTAAGGGGCAATCAGCCCCAGCATTTT.

The chain employs TRBV4-1 and TRBJ2-1, with a possible D match to TRBD2 (7 bases). The CDR3 has 17 amino acids. V lost 0 bases and J lost 7, with 19 bases in between. From germline, CDR1 is MGHRA and CDR2 YSYEKL. DNA for the CDR3: TGCGCCAGCAGCCAAGATGGGGGGGGGCGCGAAAGGAATGAGCAGTTCTTC. Encoded protein: CASSQDGGGRERNEQFF.

This chain links TRBV3-1 (or the pseudogene TRBV3-2) with TRBJ1-2; D ambiguous. The V end lost 0 bases, the J end lost 8 bases, and 10 bases lay between the germline ends. Germline lookup yields CDR1 LGHDT and CDR2 YNNKEL (reference sequence). The CDR3 spans 13 residues. CDR3 DNA: TGTGCCAGCAGCCAAGAGCGGGGAACGGGCTACACCTTC. Translating gives CASSQERGTGYTF.

This clone turned up a few times. The chain links TRBV7-9 to TRBJ1-2, with TRBD1 matching 9 bases. The CDR3 covers 14 residues. J was trimmed by 14 bases and V by 4 bases; bases with no gene match: 14. Germline V CDR1 and CDR2: SEHNR, FQNEAQ (reference sequence). CDR3 sequence reads: CASSSVSGTGSETF. Written as DNA, the CDR3 is TGTGCCAGCAGCTCTGTCTCCGGGACAGGGTCGGAGACCTTC. The full variable domain, its missing parts supplied by reference TRBV7-9 and TRBJ1-2, is DTGVSQNPRHKITKRGQNVTFRCDPISEHNRLYWYRQTLGQGPEFLTYFQNEAQLEKSRLLSDRFSAERPKGSFSTLEIQRTEQGDSAMYLCASSSVSGTGSETFGSGTRLTVV.

The chain couples TRBV7-9 to TRBJ2-1; D possibly corresponds to TRBD2 (7 bases). The length of the CDR3 is 12 residues. Germline V gene data show CDR1 as SEHNR and CDR2 as FQNEAQ (reference sequence). The ends were cut back, 5 bases at V and 8 bases at J, with 10 bases in the middle. The CDR3 DNA sequence: TGTGCCAGCAGCCGCGGGGGCGATGAGCAGTTCTTC. Its protein is CASSRGGDEQFF.

CDR3 loop: CATSRESAGFPGNTIYF. DNA of the CDR3: TGTGCCACCAGCAGAGAATCGGCGGGATTCCCTGGAAACACCATATATTTT. This chain joins TRBV15 and TRBJ1-3, with unresolved D. V was clipped by 0 bases and J by 2 bases, with 14 bases between them. CDR1 LNHNV and CDR2 YYDKDF come from the germline V gene (reference sequence). CDR3 length: 17 amino acids.

The CDR3 sequence is CASSDRTGYGYTF. Here the CDR3 DNA reads TGTGCCAGCAGTGACCGAACAGGCTATGGCTACACCTTC. The V call is TRBV2, the J call TRBJ1-2; the D gene is possibly TRBD1 (5 bases). Trimming shortened V by 3 bases and J by 4 bases, and 9 bases separated the two germline ends. This CDR3 region has 13 residues. The germline V gene encodes CDR1 SNHLY and CDR2 FYNNEI.

The gene calls are TRBV7-2 and TRBJ2-1; 10 nucleotides line up with TRBD2. Germline CDR1 SGHTA, CDR2 FQGNSA. The CDR3 totals 15 residues. After removal of 5 bases from V and 6 bases from J, the junction contained 7 bases not matched to a gene. The CDR3 region is CASSEVLAGGNEQFF. As DNA, the CDR3 is TGTGCCAGCAGCGAAGTATTAGCGGGAGGCAATGAGCAGTTCTTC.

The V call is TRBV11-2, the J call TRBJ2-7; D not resolved. Germline V gene lookup returns CDR1 SGHAT and CDR2 FQNNGV. The ends were cut back, 5 bases at V and 6 bases at J, with 14 bases in the middle. CDR3 size: 13 residues. Written as DNA, the CDR3 is TGTGCCAGCAGCCCCCTATCGAGGAGCGAGCAGTACTTC. Its protein is CASSPLSRSEQYF.

The chain couples TRBV15 to TRBJ2-2, with D perhaps TRBD1 (5 bases). V lost 6 bases to trimming and J lost 2 bases, with 10 bases between them. CDR1 LNHNV and CDR2 YYDKDF come from the germline V gene (reference sequence). The length of the CDR3 is 14 residues. The CDR3: CATRKGINTGELFF. CDR3 DNA: TGTGCCACCAGAAAGGGGATAAACACCGGGGAGCTGTTTTTT.

This clone was seen repeatedly, ten times or more. This chain uses TRBV9 with TRBJ1-6; 8 bases align to TRBD1. This CDR3 is built from 13 residues. The J segment lost 16 bases and the V segment lost 3 bases, leaving 9 bases of the junction unmatched. Germline V gene data show CDR1 as SGDLS and CDR2 as YYNGEE. The CDR3 DNA is TGTGCCAGCAGCGCCCAGACAGGGGACGTGCTCCACTTT. Its translation is CASSAQTGDVLHF.